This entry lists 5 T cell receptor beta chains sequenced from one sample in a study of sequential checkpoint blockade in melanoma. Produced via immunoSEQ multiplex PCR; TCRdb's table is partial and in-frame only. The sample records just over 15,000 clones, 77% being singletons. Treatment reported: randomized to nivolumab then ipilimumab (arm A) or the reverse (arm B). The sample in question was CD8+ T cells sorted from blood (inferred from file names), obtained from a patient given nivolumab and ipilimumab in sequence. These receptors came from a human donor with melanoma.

CDR3 sequence reads: CASSLGTGGGYEQYF. CDR3 coding DNA: TGCGCCAGCAGCCTGGGGACAGGGGGCGGCTACGAGCAGTACTTC. The chain employs TRBV5-1 and TRBJ2-5, with 12 nucleotides matching TRBD1. The J call may be mistaken, given a closer DNA end match to TRBJ2-7. There are 15 residues in the CDR3. Germline-derived CDR1 and CDR2 are SGHRS and YFSETQ.

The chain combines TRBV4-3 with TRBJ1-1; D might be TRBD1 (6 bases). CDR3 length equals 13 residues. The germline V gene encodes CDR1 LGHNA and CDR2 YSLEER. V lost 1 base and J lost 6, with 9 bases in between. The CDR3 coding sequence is TGCGCCAGCAGCCAAGTTGGGGGCTCTGAAGCTTTCTTT. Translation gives CASSQVGGSEAFF.

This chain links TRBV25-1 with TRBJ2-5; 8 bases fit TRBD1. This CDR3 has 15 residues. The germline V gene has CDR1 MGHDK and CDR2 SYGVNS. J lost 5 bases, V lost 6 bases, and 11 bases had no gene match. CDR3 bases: TGTGCCAGCAGCACCGGACAGGGTCGTAGGGAGACCCAGTACTTC. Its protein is CASSTGQGRRETQYF.

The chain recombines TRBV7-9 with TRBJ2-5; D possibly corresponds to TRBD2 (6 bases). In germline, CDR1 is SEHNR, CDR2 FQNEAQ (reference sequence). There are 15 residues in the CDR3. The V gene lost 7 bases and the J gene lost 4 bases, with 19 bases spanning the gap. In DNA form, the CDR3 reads TGTGCCAGCATCGCCCAGACCCGGAGGGGAGAGACCCAGTACTTC. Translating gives CASIAQTRRGETQYF.

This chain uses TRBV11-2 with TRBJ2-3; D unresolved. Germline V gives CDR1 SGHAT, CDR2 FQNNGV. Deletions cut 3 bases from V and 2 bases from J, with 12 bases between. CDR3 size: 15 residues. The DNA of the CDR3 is TGTGCCAGCAGCTTGGTTACGAGAACCACAGATACGCAGTATTTT. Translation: CASSLVTRTTDTQYF.